What follows are 21 T cell receptor beta chains derived from one specimen sequenced in a study of blood T cell repertoires in COVID-19. TCRdb keeps only in-frame clones here, not all; method: immunoSEQ multiplex PCR. The data contain over 200,000 clones, roughly 86% of them seen just once; the ten biggest clones take up over 9.5%. Sequenced: peripheral blood. These receptors were obtained from a woman in her 40s with acute or convalescent COVID-19.

The chain has TRBV6-5 and TRBJ1-5; 7 bases line up with TRBD1. This CDR3 has 14 residues. Germline CDR1 reads MNHEY; CDR2 reads SVGAGI. The V and J ends lost 10 bases and 4 bases, in that order; junction bases with no gene match: 10. CDR3 sequence: CATHRQGRNQPQHF. The CDR3, as DNA: TGTGCCACACATCGACAGGGCCGTAATCAGCCCCAGCATTTT.

The J gene is TRBJ1-4, the V gene TRBV9; 8 bases line up with TRBD1. The CDR3 length is 15 residues. Germline CDR1 and CDR2: SGDLS and YYNGEE. The V gene end was trimmed by 3 bases and the J gene end by 4 bases; junction bases not matched to a gene: 5. CDR3 sequence reads: CASSELGTGNEKLFF. The CDR3 DNA follows: TGTGCCAGCAGCGAATTGGGGACAGGTAATGAAAAACTGTTTTTT.

This clone was counted once. CDR3 in DNA: TGTGCCAGCAGCTTAGCGCCAGCGGCGAGCTCCTACAATGAGCAGTTCTTC. Encoded protein: CASSLAPAASSYNEQFF. The rearrangement uses TRBV7-8 and TRBJ2-1; a possible D gene is TRBD2 (5 bases). This CDR3 region has 17 residues. The V end was cut by 0 bases, the J end by 0 bases, with 12 bases between. Germline V lookup: CDR1 SGHVS, CDR2 FQNEAQ.

This chain uses TRBV19 with TRBJ2-1; 14 nucleotides align to TRBD2. CDR1 and CDR2 (germline): LNHDA, SQIVND (reference sequence). CDR3 length equals 16 residues. Unmatched junction bases numbered 8, after V lost 9 bases and J lost 4 bases. In DNA, the CDR3 is TGTGCCAGCCAGGGACTAGCGGGGGAATTATACAATGAGCAGTTCTTC. Translating gives CASQGLAGELYNEQFF.

The genes are TRBV10-3 and TRBJ1-2; 7 bases are shared with TRBD1. The CDR3 sequence is 17 residues long. Germline-derived CDR1 and CDR2 are ENHRY and SYGVKD. V lost 4 bases, J lost 0 bases, and 11 bases stayed unmatched. The chain's CDR3 is CAISVGTASTPNYGYTF. The CDR3 DNA reads as TGTGCCATCAGTGTAGGGACAGCCTCCACACCTAACTATGGCTACACCTTC.

This rearrangement joins TRBV6-6 to TRBJ2-7; the D gene is possibly TRBD2 (5 bases). This CDR3 contains 15 residues. V shed 4 bases and J shed 0 bases, with 13 bases lying between them. CDR1 is MNHNY, CDR2 SVGAGI, per germline (reference sequence). The CDR3 bases are TGTGCCAGCAGTTTTGCGGGCCGACCCTCCTACGAGCAGTACTTC. This translates into CASSFAGRPSYEQYF.

The V gene is TRBV7-3, the J gene TRBJ1-1, with 10 bases aligning to TRBD1. Germline V gives CDR1 SGHTA, CDR2 FQGTGA. V shed 5 bases, J shed 2 bases, and the junction held 2 bases outside the gene matches. This CDR3 region has 14 residues. CDR3: CASSRDRGNTEAFF. Written as DNA, the CDR3 is TGTGCCAGCAGCCGGGACAGGGGCAACACTGAAGCTTTCTTT.

This clone was seen only once. The rearrangement joins TRBV2 to TRBJ2-1, with 9 bases fitting TRBD2. V lost 1 base, J lost 4 bases, and 5 bases stayed unmatched. The CDR3 runs 16 residues. From germline, CDR1 is SNHLY and CDR2 FYNNEI. CDR3 sequence (DNA): TGTGCCAGCAGTGAAGTGGAGACTAGCGGATACAATGAGCAGTTCTTC. This sequence encodes CASSEVETSGYNEQFF. Together with reference TRBV2 and TRBJ2-1, the CDR3 gives the full variable domain: EPEVTQTPSHQVTQMGQEVILRCVPISNHLYFYWYRQILGQKVEFLVSFYNNEISEKSEIFDDQFSVERPDGSNFTLKIRSTKLEDSAMYFCASSEVETSGYNEQFFGPGTRLTVL.

The chain carries TRBV28 and TRBJ1-4; TRBD1 is a possible D gene (6 bases). Germline V gene sequence: CDR1 MDHEN, CDR2 SYDVKM. Trimming took off 3 bases at V and 8 bases at J, with 13 bases between the two ends. The CDR3 loop spans 14 amino acids. The CDR3 protein is CASSLDTRGEKLFF. Here the CDR3 DNA reads TGTGCCAGCAGTTTGGACACCAGGGGAGAAAAACTGTTTTTT.

The rearrangement uses TRBV7-6 and TRBJ2-1; weak D call: TRBD2 (6 bases). The length of the CDR3 is 15 residues. Looked up from germline, CDR1 is SGHVS and CDR2 is FNYEAQ. V was pared by 0 bases and J by 9 bases, with 15 bases between. The CDR3 nucleotides are TGTGCCAGCAGCTTAGCCACCCCCGGAGGGAGTGAGCAGTTCTTC. Translation gives CASSLATPGGSEQFF.

The genes are TRBV9 and TRBJ2-1; the D gene is possibly TRBD2 (7 bases). V lost 1 base to trimming and J lost 2 bases, with 10 bases between them. Germline CDR1 and CDR2: SGDLS and YYNGEE. The CDR3 is 15 amino acids. CDR3: CASSVRGATYNEQFF. Written as DNA, the CDR3 is TGTGCCAGCAGCGTACGGGGGGCGACCTACAATGAGCAGTTCTTC.

V and J are TRBV4-2 and TRBJ1-1; no clear D. V gave up 1 base and J gave up 11 bases, with 17 bases separating them. Germline V gene data show CDR1 as LGHNA and CDR2 as YNFKEQ. There are 14 residues in the CDR3. CDR3 nucleotides: TGTGCCAGCAGCCAAGGGTCGCAAGGTCTGGAGGCTTTCTTT. Its protein is CASSQGSQGLEAFF.

The genes are TRBV6-6 and TRBJ1-5; D is undetermined. Germline-derived CDR1 and CDR2 are MNHNY and SVGAGI (reference sequence). CDR3 length: 14 amino acids. Trimming removed 6 bases from V and 2 bases from J, with 11 bases in between. CDR3 loop: CASSSSGGNQPQHF. CDR3 sequence (DNA): TGTGCCAGCAGCAGCTCGGGAGGCAATCAGCCCCAGCATTTT.

The V and J genes are TRBV6-5 and TRBJ1-2; 9 bases match TRBD1. CDR3 length: 15 amino acids. V was pared by 2 bases and J by 8 bases, with 9 bases of the junction left unmatched. Germline V gene lookup returns CDR1 MNHEY and CDR2 SVGAGI. The CDR3 spells CASSYTVTGGKGYTF. The DNA of the CDR3 is TGTGCCAGCAGTTACACTGTGACAGGGGGTAAAGGCTACACCTTC.

The gene calls are TRBV11-2 and TRBJ2-1; 9 bases fit TRBD2. CDR3 length: 16 amino acids. With 2 bases clipped from V and 1 base from J, the junction kept 3 bases outside the gene matches. CDR1 is SGHAT, CDR2 FQNNGV, per germline. The chain's CDR3 is CASSLMGLASYNEQFF. CDR3 DNA: TGTGCCAGCAGCTTAATGGGACTAGCTTCCTACAATGAGCAGTTCTTC.

This rearrangement joins TRBV6-5 to TRBJ1-1; D is perhaps TRBD1 (5 bases). Germline CDR1 is MNHEY and CDR2 is SVGAGI. The CDR3 has 15 amino acids. Trimming left V 7 bases short and J 1 base short, with 16 bases between. The CDR3 spells CASILPGTWNTEAFF. In DNA form, the CDR3 reads TGTGCCAGCATACTACCGGGGACTTGGAACACTGAAGCTTTCTTT.

This chain joins TRBV7-2 and TRBJ2-1; 8 bases agree with TRBD2. The CDR3 spans 18 residues. Looked up from germline, CDR1 is SGHTA and CDR2 is FQGNSA. Trimming at V came to 0 bases and at J to 8 bases, leaving 15 bases not matched to a gene. CDR3 in DNA: TGTGCCAGCAGCTTAGCTGGAATAGCGGGAATCGATGTCGATGAGCAGTTCTTC. Translating gives CASSLAGIAGIDVDEQFF.

This clone has only a few counts. This chain connects TRBV6-5 to TRBJ2-7; TRBD1 agrees at 8 bases. This CDR3 contains 13 residues. Looked up from germline, CDR1 is MNHEY and CDR2 is SVGAGI. The trim removed 6 bases at V and 5 bases at J, leaving 6 bases unmatched. This chain's CDR3 is CASSNRGFNEQYF. CDR3 in DNA: TGTGCCAGCAGCAACAGGGGGTTCAACGAGCAGTACTTC.

The gene calls are TRBV25-1 and TRBJ2-2, with 8 bases fitting TRBD1. Germline trimming cut 3 bases from V and 4 bases from J; bases unmatched to any gene: 7. Germline-derived CDR1 and CDR2 are MGHDK and SYGVNS. This CDR3 is built from 16 residues. The CDR3 DNA reads as TGTGCCAGCAGTGAGATAGACAGGGGACTCACCGGGGAGCTGTTTTTT. Translation: CASSEIDRGLTGELFF. The variable domain in full, completed from reference TRBV25-1 and TRBJ2-2, reads EADIYQTPRYLVIGTGKKITLECSQTMGHDKMYWYQQDPGMELHLIHYSYGVNSTEKGDLSSESTVSRIRTEHFPLTLESARPSHTSQYLCASSEIDRGLTGELFFGEGSRLTVL.

This clone was found a few times. The V call is TRBV18, the J call TRBJ2-4; a possible D gene is TRBD2 (7 bases). Germline CDR1 KGHSH, CDR2 LQKENI. This CDR3 has 16 residues. V lost 3 bases and J lost 5, with 17 bases in between. CDR3 region: CASSPGRGTLQNIQYF. DNA for the CDR3: TGTGCCAGCTCACCGGGGAGGGGGACATTACAAAACATTCAGTACTTC.

This sequence joins TRBV6-2 or TRBV6-3 and TRBJ1-1; D remains unclear. In germline, CDR1 is MNHEY, CDR2 SVGEGT. This CDR3 region has 14 residues. The V end lost 2 bases, the J end lost 2 bases, and 9 bases lay between the germline ends. CDR3 DNA sequence: TGTGCCAGCAGTTACCCGGGATATAACACTGAAGCTTTCTTT. Amino acids: CASSYPGYNTEAFF.